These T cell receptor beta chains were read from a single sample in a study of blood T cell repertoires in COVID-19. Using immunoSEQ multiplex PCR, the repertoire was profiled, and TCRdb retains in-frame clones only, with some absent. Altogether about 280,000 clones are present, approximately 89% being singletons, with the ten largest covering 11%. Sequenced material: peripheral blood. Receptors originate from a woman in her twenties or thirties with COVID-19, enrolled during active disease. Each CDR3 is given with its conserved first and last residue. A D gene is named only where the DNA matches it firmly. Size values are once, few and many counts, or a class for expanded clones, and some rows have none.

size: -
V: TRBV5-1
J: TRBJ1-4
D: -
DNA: TGCGCCAGCAGCCGGGGGGGTGCAACTAATGAAAAACTGTTTTTT
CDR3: CASSRGGATNEKLFF

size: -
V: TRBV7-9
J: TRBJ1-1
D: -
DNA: TGTGCCAGCAGCTCACAATCAGGGCTGAACACTGAAGCTTTCTTT
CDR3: CASSSQSGLNTEAFF

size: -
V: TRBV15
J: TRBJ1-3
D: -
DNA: TGTGCCACCAGCAGAGGACAGGCTGGAAACACCATATATTTT
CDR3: CATSRGQAGNTIYF

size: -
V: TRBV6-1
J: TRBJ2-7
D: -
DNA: TGTGCCAGCAGTGAATGGTCACGCGGAACCTACGAGCAGTACTTC
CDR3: CASSEWSRGTYEQYF

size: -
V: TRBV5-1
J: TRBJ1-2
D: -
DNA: TGCGCCAGCACCCAGCCCGGACAGAGCTATGGCTACACCTTC
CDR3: CASTQPGQSYGYTF

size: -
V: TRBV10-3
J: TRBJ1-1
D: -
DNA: TGTGCCATCAGTGAGGAACAGTTGGGCACTGAAGCTTTCTTT
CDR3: CAISEEQLGTEAFF

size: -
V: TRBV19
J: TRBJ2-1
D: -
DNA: TGTGCCAGTAGTCGGGACTCGAGCTCCTACAATGAGCAGTTCTTC
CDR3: CASSRDSSSYNEQFF

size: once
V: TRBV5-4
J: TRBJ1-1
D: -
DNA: TGTGCCAGCACTCTCGGCACTGAAGCTTTCTTT
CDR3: CASTLGTEAFF

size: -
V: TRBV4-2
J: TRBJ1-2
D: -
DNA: TGTGCCAGCAGCCAAGATCTTGCCACGGCGGATGGCTACACCTTC
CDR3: CASSQDLATADGYTF

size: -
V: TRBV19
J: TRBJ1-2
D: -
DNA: TGTGCCAGTAGTAATTGGGGCTCTGGAATGCATGGCTACACCTTC
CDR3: CASSNWGSGMHGYTF

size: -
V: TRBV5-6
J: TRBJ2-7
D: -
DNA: TGTGCCAGCAGCTTGTTCAATGCCTACGAGCAGTACTTC
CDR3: CASSLFNAYEQYF

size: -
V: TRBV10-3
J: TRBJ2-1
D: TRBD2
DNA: TGTGCCATCGCCGTGGGGCGGGGGTACAATGAGCAGTTCTTC
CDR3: CAIAVGRGYNEQFF

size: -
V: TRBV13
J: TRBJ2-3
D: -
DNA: TGTGCCAGCAGCTTAGAACGGGTCACAGATACGCAGTATTTT
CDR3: CASSLERVTDTQYF

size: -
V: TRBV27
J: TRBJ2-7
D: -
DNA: TGTGCCAGCAGTTTGGTGGGCCGCAGCTCCTACGAGCAGTACTTC
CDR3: CASSLVGRSSYEQYF

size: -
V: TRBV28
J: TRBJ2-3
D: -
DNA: TGTGCCAGCAGTCTCCCTTCCACAGATACGCAGTATTTT
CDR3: CASSLPSTDTQYF

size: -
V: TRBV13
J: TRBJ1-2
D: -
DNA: TGTGCCAGCAGCCTAGGGCGGGGGCCCTATGGCTACACCTTC
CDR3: CASSLGRGPYGYTF

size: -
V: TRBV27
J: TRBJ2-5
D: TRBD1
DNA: TGTGCCAGCAGACCCCTGGACAGGGTGACCGGGGGGACCCAGTACTTC
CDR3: CASRPLDRVTGGTQYF

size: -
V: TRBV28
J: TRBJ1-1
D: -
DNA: TGTGCCAGCAGCCTGAGGCTGTTTTCCGAAGCTTTCTTT
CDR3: CASSLRLFSEAFF

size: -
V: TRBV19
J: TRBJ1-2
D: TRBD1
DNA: TGTGCCAGTAGGCTTCCGGGACAGCGAGGCTACACCTTC
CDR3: CASRLPGQRGYTF

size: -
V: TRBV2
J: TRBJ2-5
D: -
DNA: TGTGCCAGCAGTGAAGAGAGGCAAGAGACCCAGTACTTC
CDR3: CASSEERQETQYF

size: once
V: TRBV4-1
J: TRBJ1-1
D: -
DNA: TGCGCCAGCAGCCTACACTCGGGTCTTAACACTGAAGCTTTCTTT
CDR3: CASSLHSGLNTEAFF

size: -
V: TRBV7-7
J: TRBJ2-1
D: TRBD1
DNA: TGTGCCAGCAGCGCCATGACAGGGACCGAAGGCAATGAGCAGTTCTTC
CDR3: CASSAMTGTEGNEQFF

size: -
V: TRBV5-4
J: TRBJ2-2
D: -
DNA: TGTGCCAGCAGCTGGGGAAGGGAGAGGGCCGGGGAGCTGTTTTTT
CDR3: CASSWGRERAGELFF

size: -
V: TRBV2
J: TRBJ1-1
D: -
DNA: TGTGCCAGCAGAGATTACAGGGAGTCTTTCTTT
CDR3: CASRDYRESFF

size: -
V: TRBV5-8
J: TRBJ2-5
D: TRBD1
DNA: TGTGCCAGCAGCTTGGGGCAGGGGGTACTCAGGGAGACCCAGTACTTC
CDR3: CASSLGQGVLRETQYF

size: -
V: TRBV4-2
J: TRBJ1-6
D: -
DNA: TGTGCCAGCAGCCCTACAGTCAAGGGGCTCTATAATTCACCCCTCCACTTT
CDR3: CASSPTVKGLYNSPLHF

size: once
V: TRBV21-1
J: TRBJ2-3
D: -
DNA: TGTGCCAGCACCCAGACAGATACGCAGTATTTT
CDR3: CASTQTDTQYF

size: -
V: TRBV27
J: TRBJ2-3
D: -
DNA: TGTGCCAGCAGCACAGCTTGGGATACGCAGTATTTT
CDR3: CASSTAWDTQYF

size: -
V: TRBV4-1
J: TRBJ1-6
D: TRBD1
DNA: TGCGCCAGCAGCCAAGACTACGGTTTCTCGGACAGGGTTTCACCCCTCCACTTT
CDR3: CASSQDYGFSDRVSPLHF

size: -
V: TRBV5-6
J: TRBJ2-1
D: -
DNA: TGTGCCAGCACCATTCGCGGAAGCTCCTACAATGAGCAGTTCTTC
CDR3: CASTIRGSSYNEQFF

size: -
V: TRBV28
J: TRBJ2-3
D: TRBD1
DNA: TGTGCCAGCAGTTTCCCAAGGACAGGGGGCATGGATACGCAGTATTTT
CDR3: CASSFPRTGGMDTQYF

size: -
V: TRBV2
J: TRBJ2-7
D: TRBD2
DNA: TGTGCCAGCAGTGAACTAGCGGGGGTCTACGAGCAGTACTTC
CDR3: CASSELAGVYEQYF

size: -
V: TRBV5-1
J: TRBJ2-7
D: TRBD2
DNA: TGCGCCAGCAGCTTGGGCTACAAAGCGGGGGATCACTACGAGCAGTACTTC
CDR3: CASSLGYKAGDHYEQYF

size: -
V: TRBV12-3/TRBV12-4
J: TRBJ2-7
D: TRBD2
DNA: TGTGCCAGCAGTTTCTTGTCGGGGGGGCGGCAGTACTTC
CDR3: CASSFLSGGRQYF

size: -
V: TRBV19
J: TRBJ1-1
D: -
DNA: TGTGCCAGCGGGGTTGGGGACACTGAAGCTTTCTTT
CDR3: CASGVGDTEAFF

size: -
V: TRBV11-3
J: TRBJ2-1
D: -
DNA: TGTGCCAGCGGGAGGAGTGGGTCGTACAATGAGCAGTTCTTC
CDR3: CASGRSGSYNEQFF

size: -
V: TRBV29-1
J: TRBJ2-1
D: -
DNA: TGCAGCGTTGACAGGTTCAATGAGCAGTTCTTC
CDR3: CSVDRFNEQFF

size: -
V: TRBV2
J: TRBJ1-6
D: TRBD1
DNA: TGTGCCAGCCACCAGACAGGGGGATTTAATTCACCCCTCCACTTT
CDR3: CASHQTGGFNSPLHF

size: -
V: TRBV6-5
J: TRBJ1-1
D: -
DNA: TGTGCCAGCGGACGGGGCGGGGTGGTCACTGAAGCTTTCTTT
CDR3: CASGRGGVVTEAFF

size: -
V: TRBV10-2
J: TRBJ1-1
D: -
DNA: TGCGCCAGCAGTGAGTGGGTGGGGGGAGAGGTCACTGAAGCTTTCTTT
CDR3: CASSEWVGGEVTEAFF

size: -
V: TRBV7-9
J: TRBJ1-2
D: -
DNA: TGTGCCAGCAGCTTTGAGGGCTTAGGTAACTATGGCTACACCTTC
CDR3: CASSFEGLGNYGYTF

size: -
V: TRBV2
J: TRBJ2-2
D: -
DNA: TGTGCCAGCCGTCCCCTCCTGAACTTGGACACCGGGGAGCTGTTTTTT
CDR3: CASRPLLNLDTGELFF

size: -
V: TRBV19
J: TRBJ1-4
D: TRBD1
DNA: TGTGCCAGTACACACAGGGGTACGGGGGAAAAACTGTTTTTT
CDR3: CASTHRGTGEKLFF

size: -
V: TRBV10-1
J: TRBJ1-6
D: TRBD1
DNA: TGCGCCAGCAGGGACAGGACTCAAAGCTCCTATAATTCACCCCTCCACTTT
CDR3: CASRDRTQSSYNSPLHF

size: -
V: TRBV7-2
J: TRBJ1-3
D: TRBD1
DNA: TGTGCCAGCAGCGCTGACAGGGGATTAAGGGGAAACACCATATATTTT
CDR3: CASSADRGLRGNTIYF

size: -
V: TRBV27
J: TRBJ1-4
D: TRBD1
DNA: TGTGCCAGCAGTTTCAGGGGGCATGAAAAACTGTTTTTT
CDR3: CASSFRGHEKLFF

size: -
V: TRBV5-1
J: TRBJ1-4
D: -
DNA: TGCGCCAGCAGCTTGGGGTATCGGCAGGTGGTAACTAATGAAAAACTGTTTTTT
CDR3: CASSLGYRQVVTNEKLFF

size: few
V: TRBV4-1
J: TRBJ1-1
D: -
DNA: TGCGCCAGCAGCCATCCCCGGAGGCAAGCTTTCTTT
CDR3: CASSHPRRQAFF

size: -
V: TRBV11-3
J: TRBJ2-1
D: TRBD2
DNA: TGTGCCAGCAGCAAGGGCGCGGGGGGGGCTTACAATGAGCAGTTCTTC
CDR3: CASSKGAGGAYNEQFF

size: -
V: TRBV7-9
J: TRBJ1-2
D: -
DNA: TGTGCCAGCACCACACCACCGACGACAGCCGTCTATGGCTACACCTTC
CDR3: CASTTPPTTAVYGYTF

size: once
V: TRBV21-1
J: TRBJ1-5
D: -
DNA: TGTGCCAGCAGACCGTCCGGTCAGGGGAGGCCCCAGCATTTT
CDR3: CASRPSGQGRPQHF